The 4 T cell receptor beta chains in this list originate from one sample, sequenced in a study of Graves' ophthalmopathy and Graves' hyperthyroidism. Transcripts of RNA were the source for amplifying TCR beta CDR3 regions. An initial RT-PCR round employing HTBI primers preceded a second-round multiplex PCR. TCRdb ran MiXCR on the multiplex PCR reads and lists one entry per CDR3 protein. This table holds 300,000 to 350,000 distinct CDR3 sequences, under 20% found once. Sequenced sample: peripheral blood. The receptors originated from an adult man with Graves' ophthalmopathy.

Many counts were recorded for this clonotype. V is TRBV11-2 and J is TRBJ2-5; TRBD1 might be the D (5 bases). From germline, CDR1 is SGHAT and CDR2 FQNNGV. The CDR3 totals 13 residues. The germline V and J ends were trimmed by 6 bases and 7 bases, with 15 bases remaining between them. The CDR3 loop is CASRQATARTQYF. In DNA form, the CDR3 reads TGTGCCAGCAGACAGGCGACCGCCCGGACCCAGTACTTC.

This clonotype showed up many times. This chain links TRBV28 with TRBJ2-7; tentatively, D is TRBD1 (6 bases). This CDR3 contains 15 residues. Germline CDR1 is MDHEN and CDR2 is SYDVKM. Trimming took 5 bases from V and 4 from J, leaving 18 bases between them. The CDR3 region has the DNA TGTGCCAGCAGTAATACAGGGATTGGCATATACGAGCAGTACTTC. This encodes CASSNTGIGIYEQYF. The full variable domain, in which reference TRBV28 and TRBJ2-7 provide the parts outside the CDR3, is DVKVTQSSRYLVKRTGEKVFLECVQDMDHENMFWYRQDPGLGLRLIYFSYDVKMKEKGDIPEGYSVSREKKERFSLILESASTNQTSMYLCASSNTGIGIYEQYFGPGTRLTVT.

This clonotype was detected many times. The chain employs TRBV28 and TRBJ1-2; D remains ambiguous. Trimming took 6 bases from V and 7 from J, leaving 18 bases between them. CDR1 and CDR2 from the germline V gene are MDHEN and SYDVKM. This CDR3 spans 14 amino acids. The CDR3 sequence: CASSRRAATGGYTF. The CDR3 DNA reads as TGTGCCAGCAGCCGGCGGGCAGCCACGGGTGGCTACACCTTC.

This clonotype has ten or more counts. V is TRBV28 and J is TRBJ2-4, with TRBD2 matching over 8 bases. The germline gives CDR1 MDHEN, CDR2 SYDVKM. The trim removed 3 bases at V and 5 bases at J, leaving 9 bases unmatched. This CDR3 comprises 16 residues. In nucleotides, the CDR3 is TGTGCCAGCAGTTTTCTGGCGGGGGGAAACGAAAACATTCAGTACTTC. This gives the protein CASSFLAGGNENIQYF.